The 26 T cell receptor beta chains given below trace back to one sample, sequenced in a study of CD8+CD57+ T cells in acquired aplastic anemia. According to the study, genomic DNA was the template for TCR beta VDJ and CDR3 profiling. TCRdb redid the calling of the reads with MiXCR, one entry per CDR3 protein. The sample includes 55,000 to 80,000 distinct CDR3 sequences, almost 55% seen only once; the top ten take around 8.8%. Sequencing was performed on sorted CD4+, CD8+, or CD8+CD57+ T cells (not recorded which) from PBMCs. Every receptor here comes from a human donor in good health, serving as a control.

This clonotype has a count of ten or more. The chain employs TRBV5-5 and TRBJ2-3; TRBD2 aligns across 9 bases. CDR1 is SGHKS and CDR2 is YYEKEE in the germline V gene (reference sequence). The CDR3 is 16 amino acids. V lost 1 base, J lost 2 bases, and 5 bases stayed unmatched. CDR3 nucleotides: TGTGCCAGCAGCTTGATGGCGGGGGGGATCACAGATACGCAGTATTTT. This sequence encodes CASSLMAGGITDTQYF. The full variable domain, rest sourced from reference TRBV5-5 and TRBJ2-3, is DAGVTQSPTHLIKTRGQQVTLRCSPISGHKSVSWYQQVLGQGPQFIFQYYEKEERGRGNFPDRFSARQFPNYSSELNVNALLLGDSALYLCASSLMAGGITDTQYFGPGTRLTVL.

The DNA for the CDR3 is TGCAGTGCTTTTGAGTGGGGCACTGAAGCTTTCTTT. Protein product: CSAFEWGTEAFF. The V and J genes are TRBV20-1 and TRBJ1-1; D is unclear. This CDR3 comprises 12 residues. V lost 5 bases and J 4 bases, leaving 11 bases between the germline ends. Germline CDR1 reads DFQATT; CDR2 reads SNEGSKA (reference sequence).

The table lists this clonotype with a few counts. The chain couples TRBV10-3 to TRBJ1-1, with a possible D match to TRBD1 (6 bases). Looked up from germline, CDR1 is ENHRY and CDR2 is SYGVKD. This CDR3 contains 15 residues. With 6 bases removed from V and 0 bases from J, the gap between germline ends came to 14 bases. Here the CDR3 reads CAIRRAGDMNTEAFF. The CDR3 DNA reads TGTGCCATCAGACGGGCAGGGGATATGAACACTGAAGCTTTCTTT.

This clonotype is medium-sized in the sample. The CDR3 loop reads CASSGVGNTIYF. The CDR3 bases are TGTGCCAGCAGTGGAGTGGGAAACACCATATATTTT. The chain links TRBV2 to TRBJ1-3, with unresolved D. The CDR3 has 12 residues. Trimming shortened V by 4 bases and J by 4 bases, and 5 bases separated the two germline ends. CDR1 is SNHLY and CDR2 is FYNNEI in the germline V gene.

This clonotype has at least ten counts. V is TRBV7-2 and J is TRBJ2-7, with 7 bases matching TRBD1. The length of the CDR3 is 15 residues. Germline assignment: CDR1 SGHTA and CDR2 FQGNSA. Trimming at V came to 4 bases and at J to 3 bases, leaving 9 bases not matched to a gene. In nucleotides, the CDR3 is TGTGCCAGCAGCTCAGACGGGACAGATTTCTACGAGCAGTACTTC. Protein sequence: CASSSDGTDFYEQYF.

This clonotype appeared a few times. This chain connects TRBV7-6 to TRBJ1-6; D gene uncertain. The V end was cut by 0 bases, the J end by 7 bases, with 7 bases between. Germline values: CDR1 SGHVS, CDR2 FNYEAQ. This CDR3 is 14 amino acids long. The DNA of the CDR3 is TGTGCCAGCAGCTTAGCGAACGGCAATTCACCCCTCCACTTT. Translating gives CASSLANGNSPLHF.

This clonotype was seen at least ten times. The chain recombines TRBV13 with TRBJ2-1; 13 bases agree with TRBD2. This CDR3 spans 16 amino acids. Germline values: CDR1 PRHDT, CDR2 FYEKMQ (reference sequence). The V segment lost 4 bases and the J segment 7 bases; nucleotides outside the gene matches: 7. The CDR3 DNA reads as TGTGCCAGCAGCTCCTCCGGGACTAGCGGGATAAATGAGCAGTTCTTC. It translates to CASSSSGTSGINEQFF.

The chain has TRBV2 and TRBJ1-6, with D possibly being TRBD1 (6 bases). This CDR3 has 15 residues. The germline CDR1 and CDR2 sequences are SNHLY and FYNNEI. Trimming removed 2 bases from V and 10 bases from J, with 15 bases in between. The chain's CDR3 is CASSELPQGRSPLHF. The CDR3, as DNA: TGTGCCAGCAGTGAACTTCCCCAGGGGAGATCACCCCTCCACTTT.

Many counts were recorded for this clonotype. The gene calls are TRBV5-1 and TRBJ1-1, with a possible D match to TRBD1 (5 bases). Germline lookup yields CDR1 SGHRS and CDR2 YFSETQ. V was trimmed by 0 bases and J by 3 bases, leaving 15 bases between them. The CDR3 is 16 amino acids. Here the CDR3 reads CASSLGQGIYHTEAFF. DNA of the CDR3: TGCGCCAGCAGCTTGGGCCAGGGTATCTATCACACTGAAGCTTTCTTT.

This clonotype was seen repeatedly, ten times or more. The chain's CDR3 is CASSLKTGNGYTF. The CDR3 DNA sequence: TGTGCCAGCAGTTTGAAGACAGGAAATGGCTACACCTTC. The V and J genes are TRBV27 and TRBJ1-2; D is possibly TRBD1 (6 bases). V was clipped by 3 bases and J by 6 bases, with 11 bases between them. Germline V gene data show CDR1 as MNHEY and CDR2 as SMNVEV (reference sequence). CDR3 size: 13 residues.

The V call is TRBV20-1, the J call TRBJ2-2; D is possibly TRBD1 or TRBD2 (5 bases each). The V gene lost 0 bases and the J gene lost 7 bases, with 15 bases spanning the gap. Germline values: CDR1 DFQATT, CDR2 SNEGSKA (reference sequence). The CDR3 totals 15 residues. As DNA, the CDR3 is TGCAGTGCTAGAGAGGCAGGGACCTACATCGGGGAGCTGTTTTTT. As protein: CSAREAGTYIGELFF.

As regards this clonotype: One base away lies a much larger clone, so this may be a sequencing read error. V is TRBV27 and J is TRBJ2-7; D is perhaps TRBD1 (5 bases). Germline V lookup: CDR1 MNHEY, CDR2 SMNVEV (reference sequence). Trimming pared 5 bases from V and 6 bases from J, leaving 23 bases between. This CDR3 spans 16 amino acids. CDR3 in amino acids: CASSPTALQVQIEQYF. DNA of the CDR3: TGTGCCAGCAGTCCCACGGCCTTACAGGTACAGATCGAGCAGTACTTC.

For this clonotype: Sequence at one end of the junction differs from germline and may be a read error. The genes are TRBV19 and TRBJ1-6; D is ambiguous. Germline V gene sequence: CDR1 LNHDA, CDR2 SQIVND (reference sequence). The CDR3 is 14 amino acids. The CDR3 sequence: CASTHRTYNSPLHF. CDR3 sequence (DNA): TGTGCCAGCACTCATCGGACCTATAATTCGCCCCTCCACTTT. Full variable domain (missing parts from reference TRBV19 and TRBJ1-6): DGGITQSPKYLFRKEGQNVTLSCEQNLNHDAMYWYRQDPGQGLRLIYYSQIVNDFQKGDIAEGYSVSREKKESFPLTVTSAQKNPTAFYLCASTHRTYNSPLHFGNGTRLTVT.

At least ten counts were recorded for this clonotype. V usage is TRBV9 and J usage is TRBJ1-5; unclear D gene. The CDR3 has 14 amino acids. V was clipped by 4 bases and J by 5 bases, with 13 bases between them. The germline gives CDR1 SGDLS, CDR2 YYNGEE. The DNA for the CDR3 is TGTGCCAGCAGCCCGTCAGACGGGCATCAGCCCCAGCATTTT. It yields the protein CASSPSDGHQPQHF.

The V and J genes are TRBV7-2 and TRBJ1-2, with TRBD1 as a possible D gene (6 bases). The CDR3 is made up of 14 amino acids. V was trimmed by 2 bases and J by 6 bases, leaving 13 bases between them. CDR1 is SGHTA, CDR2 FQGNSA, per germline. Here the CDR3 DNA reads TGTGCCAGCAGCTTAAACAGGGACGGTGATGGCTACACCTTC. Its protein product is CASSLNRDGDGYTF.

CDR3 in amino acids: CATSDLIRGHGYTF. In DNA form, the CDR3 reads TGTGCCACCAGTGATTTGATCAGGGGGCATGGCTACACCTTC. V gene TRBV24-1 combines with J gene TRBJ1-2; 8 bases align to TRBD1. In germline, CDR1 is KGHDR, CDR2 SFDVKD. The CDR3 has 14 residues. The J segment lost 6 bases and the V segment lost 0 bases, leaving 2 bases of the junction unmatched.

This chain links TRBV7-8 with TRBJ2-1; no definite D call. Gene TRBJ2-7 matches the end of the DNA better, so the J call may be wrong. The CDR3 sequence is 13 residues long. CDR1 SGHVS and CDR2 FQNEAQ come from the germline V gene. The CDR3: CASSLEITYEQYF. The DNA for the CDR3 is TGTGCCAGCAGCTTAGAAATAACCTACGAGCAGTACTTC.

The chain joins TRBV10-3 to TRBJ2-2; TRBD1 matches at 9 bases. The germline V gene has CDR1 ENHRY and CDR2 SYGVKD. This CDR3 contains 16 residues. Losses at the gene ends were 5 bases for V and 7 bases for J; bases not matched to a gene: 11. The CDR3 loop reads CAISRGQGGAGGELFF. The CDR3 coding sequence is TGTGCCATCAGTAGGGGACAGGGAGGCGCCGGCGGGGAGCTGTTTTTT.

In its sample, this clonotype was seen a few times. The chain uses TRBV29-1 and TRBJ2-7; D remains ambiguous. CDR1 is SQVTM, CDR2 ANQGSEA, per germline. CDR3 length: 13 amino acids. V was pared by 7 bases and J by 0 bases, with 13 bases between. The CDR3 sequence is CSATDGASYEQYF. In DNA form, the CDR3 reads TGCAGCGCCACGGACGGAGCCTCCTACGAGCAGTACTTC.

The rearrangement uses TRBV5-8 and TRBJ1-5; D might be TRBD1 (5 bases). Between the trimmed V and J ends, which lost 3 bases and 2 bases, there was a span of 9 bases. The CDR3 spans 14 residues. Germline CDR1 reads SGHTS; CDR2 reads YDEGEE. The CDR3 sequence is CASSSGQRNQPQHF. In nucleotides, the CDR3 is TGTGCCAGCAGCTCCGGACAACGCAATCAGCCCCAGCATTTT.

The table lists this clonotype with many counts. The chain links TRBV6-6 to TRBJ2-2; D unresolved. The CDR3 consists of 16 residues. The germline CDR1 and CDR2 sequences are MNHNY and SVGAGI (reference sequence). Trimming took 4 bases from V and 5 from J, leaving 17 bases between them. The CDR3 is CASSSPSSVGTGELFF. CDR3 nucleotides: TGTGCCAGCAGTTCCCCGAGTTCAGTAGGAACCGGGGAGCTGTTTTTT.

This clonotype was seen many times. The chain is built from TRBV20-1 and TRBJ1-1, with D perhaps matching TRBD1 (5 bases). Trimming left V 3 bases short and J 4 bases short, with 15 bases between. The CDR3 is 14 amino acids. In germline, CDR1 is DFQATT, CDR2 SNEGSKA (reference sequence). In DNA, the CDR3 is TGCAGTGCTAGGGGGACGGAAGGAACCACTGAAGCTTTCTTT. This codes for CSARGTEGTTEAFF.

In its sample, this clonotype was seen many times. The chain employs TRBV5-1 and TRBJ1-1; TRBD1 aligns across 9 bases. After removal of 4 bases from V and 4 bases from J, the junction contained 5 bases not matched to a gene. The CDR3 is made up of 14 amino acids. Germline-derived CDR1 and CDR2 are SGHRS and YFSETQ. The CDR3 coding sequence is TGCGCCAGCAGCCTAGGACAGGGGACCACTGAAGCTTTCTTT. Amino acid sequence: CASSLGQGTTEAFF. The whole variable domain, filled in from reference TRBV5-1 and TRBJ1-1, reads KAGVTQTPRYLIKTRGQQVTLSCSPISGHRSVSWYQQTPGQGLQFLFEYFSETQRNKGNFPGRFSGRQFSNSRSEMNVSTLELGDSALYLCASSLGQGTTEAFFGQGTRLTVV.

This clonotype came up many times. V usage is TRBV11-3 and J usage is TRBJ2-1, with D perhaps TRBD1 (6 bases). The V gene's germline CDR1 is SGHNT and CDR2 YENEEA. V was trimmed by 5 bases and J by 5 bases, leaving 19 bases between them. There are 16 residues in the CDR3. CDR3 nucleotide sequence: TGTGCCAGCAGCCCAACCCCAGGGGTAGTGGACAATGAGCAGTTCTTC. This codes for CASSPTPGVVDNEQFF.

This chain uses TRBV19 with TRBJ2-7; 9 nucleotides match TRBD1. The V and J ends lost 4 bases and 4 bases, in that order; junction bases with no gene match: 5. CDR3 length: 14 amino acids. The germline V gene encodes CDR1 LNHDA and CDR2 SQIVND (reference sequence). The CDR3 coding sequence is TGTGCCAGTAGTACGGGACAGGGATTGTACGAGCAGTACTTC. Translated, it gives CASSTGQGLYEQYF.

The chain links TRBV6-4 to TRBJ2-1; TRBD2 matches 12 bases. CDR3 length equals 14 residues. Germline values: CDR1 MRHNA, CDR2 SNTAGT. The CDR3 bases are TGTGCTAAACGACTAGCGGGAGATTGGAATGAGCAGTTCTTC. Amino acids: CAKRLAGDWNEQFF.